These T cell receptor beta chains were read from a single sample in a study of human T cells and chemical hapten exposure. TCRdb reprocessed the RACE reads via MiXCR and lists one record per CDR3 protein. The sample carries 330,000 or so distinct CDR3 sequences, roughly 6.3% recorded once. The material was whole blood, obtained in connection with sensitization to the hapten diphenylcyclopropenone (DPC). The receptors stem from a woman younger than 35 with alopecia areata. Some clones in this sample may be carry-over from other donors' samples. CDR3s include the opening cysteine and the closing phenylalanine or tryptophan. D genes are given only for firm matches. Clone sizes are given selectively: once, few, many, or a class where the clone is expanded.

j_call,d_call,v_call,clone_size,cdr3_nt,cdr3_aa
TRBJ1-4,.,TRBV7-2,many,TGTGCCAGCAGCTTAGAATTGGAGGATGCAACTAATGAAAAACTGTTTTTT,CASSLELEDATNEKLFF
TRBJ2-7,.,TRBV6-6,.,TGTGCCAGCAGTTCTCCAGACAGGTCCACCTACGAGCAGTACTTC,CASSSPDRSTYEQYF
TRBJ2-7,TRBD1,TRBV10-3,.,TGTGCCATCAGTGTCGGGACAGGCGGGGCCTACGAGCAGTACTTC,CAISVGTGGAYEQYF
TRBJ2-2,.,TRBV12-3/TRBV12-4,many,TGTGCCAGCTCCGGCACCCGGGAGCTGTTTTTT,CASSGTRELFF
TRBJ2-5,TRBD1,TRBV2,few,TGTGCCAGCAGTTGGACAGGAGAAGAGACCCAGTACTTC,CASSWTGEETQYF
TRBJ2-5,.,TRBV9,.,TGTGCCAGCAGCGTACTCCCTTCGGAGACCCAGTACTTC,CASSVLPSETQYF
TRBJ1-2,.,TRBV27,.,TGTGCCAGCAGTTTAAGCCCGGCGTATGGCTACACCTTC,CASSLSPAYGYTF
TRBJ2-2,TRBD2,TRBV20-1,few,TGCAGTGCTAGAGATGCGAAGCGGGGAAACACCGGGGAGCTGTTTTTT,CSARDAKRGNTGELFF
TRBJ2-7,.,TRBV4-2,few,TGTGCCAGCAGCCAGGAAAACTACCGCGAGCAGTACTTC,CASSQENYREQYF
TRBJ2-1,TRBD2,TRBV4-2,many,TGTGCCAGCAGCCAGGAGCGGGGAACCTACAATGAGCAGTTCTTC,CASSQERGTYNEQFF
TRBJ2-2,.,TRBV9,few,TGTGCCAGCAGCGTTTTTAGTACCGGGGAGCTGTTTTTT,CASSVFSTGELFF
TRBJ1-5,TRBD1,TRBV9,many,TGTGCCAGCAGCGCCGGACCAGGGGGCATTCAGCCCCAGCATTTT,CASSAGPGGIQPQHF
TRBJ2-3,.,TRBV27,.,TGTGCCTTAAGGAACCGGAAATACGCAGATACGCAGTATTTT,CALRNRKYADTQYF
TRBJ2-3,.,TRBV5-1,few,TGCGCCAGCAGCTTGGCCATGATTTCAGGCAGGGTGAAGACAGATACGCAGTATTTT,CASSLAMISGRVKTDTQYF
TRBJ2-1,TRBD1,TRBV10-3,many,TGTGCCATCAACACGGGGACAGGGAGGGACGAGCAGTTCTTC,CAINTGTGRDEQFF
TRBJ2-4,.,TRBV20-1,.,TGCAGTGCTAGAGGAAAAACGGAAAACATTCAGTACTTC,CSARGKTENIQYF
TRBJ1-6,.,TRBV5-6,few,TGTGCCAGCAGCCGATTGATCGTCTATAATTCACCCCTCCACTTT,CASSRLIVYNSPLHF
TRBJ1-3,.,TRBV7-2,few,TGTGCCAGCAGCTTAGCCCCAGCTGGAAACACCATATATTTT,CASSLAPAGNTIYF
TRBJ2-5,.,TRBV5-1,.,TGCGCCAGCAGCTTGGGCACTGCGGGACCCCAAGAGACCCAGTACTTC,CASSLGTAGPQETQYF
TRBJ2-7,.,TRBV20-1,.,TGCAGTGCTAGCAATACGCGGGTCCTTTCCTACGAGCAGTACTTC,CSASNTRVLSYEQYF
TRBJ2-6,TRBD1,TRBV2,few,TGTGCCAGTAAGGGACAGGGAAGCTCTGGGGCCAACGTCCTGACTTTC,CASKGQGSSGANVLTF
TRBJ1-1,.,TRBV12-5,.,TGTGCTAGTGGTTTGGTACTAGAGGGGTCGAACACTGAAGCTTTCTTT,CASGLVLEGSNTEAFF
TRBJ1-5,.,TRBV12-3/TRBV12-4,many,TGTGCCAGCAGACCACCCCAAAGGGTCGGGGAGAATCAGCCCCAGCATTTT,CASRPPQRVGENQPQHF
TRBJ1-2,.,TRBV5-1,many,TGCGCCAGCAGCTTGGATGGAGTTTCTGGCTACACCTTC,CASSLDGVSGYTF
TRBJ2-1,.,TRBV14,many,TGTGCCAGCAGCCCACAGGGTTTCTACAATGAGCAGTTCTTC,CASSPQGFYNEQFF
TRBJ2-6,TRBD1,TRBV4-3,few,TGCGCCAGCAGCCAAGATTTGGACAGGGAATCTGGGGCCAACGTCCTGACTTTC,CASSQDLDRESGANVLTF
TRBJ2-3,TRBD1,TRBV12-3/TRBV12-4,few,TGTGCCAGCAGCCGGACAGGGAAGAGGAGGGAGAATACGCAGTATTTT,CASSRTGKRRENTQYF
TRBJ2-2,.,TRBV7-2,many,TGTGCCAGCAGCTTGGGGGCGGGATACCCGAACACCGGGGAGCTGTTTTTT,CASSLGAGYPNTGELFF
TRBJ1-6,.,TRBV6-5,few,TGTGCCAGCAGTTACTCGGGGGGACGTGTGGATTCACCCCTCCACTTT,CASSYSGGRVDSPLHF
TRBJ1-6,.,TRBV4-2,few,TGTGCCAGCAGCCAAAAGTCAGGAGATAATTCACCCCTCCACTTT,CASSQKSGDNSPLHF
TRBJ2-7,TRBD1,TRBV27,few,TGTGCCAGCAGTTATCTCGGACAGGGGCAGGTCGAGCAGTACTTC,CASSYLGQGQVEQYF
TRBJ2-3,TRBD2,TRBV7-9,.,TGTGCCAGCAGCCAGCGGGGACTCAGCACAGATACGCAGTATTTT,CASSQRGLSTDTQYF
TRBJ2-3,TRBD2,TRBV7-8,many,TGTGCCAGCAGAGTTAGCGGGGGGGTTAGCACAGATACGCAGTATTTT,CASRVSGGVSTDTQYF
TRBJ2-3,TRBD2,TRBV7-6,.,TGTGCCAGCAGCCGTATAGCGGGGGGGCCGACAGATACGCAGTATTTT,CASSRIAGGPTDTQYF
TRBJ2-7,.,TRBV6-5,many,TGTGCCAGCAGCCGCGGGCCCTACGAGCAGTACTTC,CASSRGPYEQYF
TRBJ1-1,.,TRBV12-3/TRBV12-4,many,TGTGCCAGCAGTTTTGTGGGGGGCGAGGCTTTCTTT,CASSFVGGEAFF
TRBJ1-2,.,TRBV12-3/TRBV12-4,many,TGTGCCAGCAGTTTTAGGGGTGGAGGCTACACCTTC,CASSFRGGGYTF
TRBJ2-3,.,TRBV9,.,TGTGCCAGCAGCGTAGGTTATATTAGCACAGATACGCAGTATTTT,CASSVGYISTDTQYF
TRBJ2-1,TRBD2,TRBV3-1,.,TGTGCCAGCAGCGCGGGGGACCTCCACAATGAGCAGTTCTTC,CASSAGDLHNEQFF
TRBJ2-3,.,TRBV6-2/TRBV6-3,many,TGTGCCAGCAGTTATGGGCAGTTCCCCACAGATACGCAGTATTTT,CASSYGQFPTDTQYF
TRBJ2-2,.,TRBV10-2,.,TGCGCCAGCAGTGAGGACAGTAACACCGGGGAGCTGTTTTTT,CASSEDSNTGELFF
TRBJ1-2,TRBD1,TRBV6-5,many,TGTGCCAGCAGTCCATGGACAGGGACGATGAGTGGCTACACCTTC,CASSPWTGTMSGYTF
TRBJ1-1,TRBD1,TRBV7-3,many,TGTGCCAGCAGCTCCGGGCCGGGACAGGGCATGAACACTGAAGCTTTCTTT,CASSSGPGQGMNTEAFF
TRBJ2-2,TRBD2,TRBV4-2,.,TGTACCAGCAGCCAAGTGTTCGGCGGGGGTGCTGTCACCGGGGAGCTGTTTTTT,CTSSQVFGGGAVTGELFF
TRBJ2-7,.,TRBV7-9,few,TGTGCCAGCAGCCCTCCCTCGGCCGGGCCCTACGAGCAGTACTTC,CASSPPSAGPYEQYF
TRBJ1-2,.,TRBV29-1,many,TGCAGCGTTGGGTCAGTCGATGGCTACACCTTC,CSVGSVDGYTF
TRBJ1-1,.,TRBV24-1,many,TGTGCCACCACCCGGGACGGCACTGAAGCTTTCTTT,CATTRDGTEAFF
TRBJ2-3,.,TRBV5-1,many,TGCGCCAGCAGCTTGGAAGTACTCACAGATACGCAGTATTTT,CASSLEVLTDTQYF
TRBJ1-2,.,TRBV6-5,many,TGTGCCAGCAGTTACTCTTGGGACGTGGGAGGCTACACCTTC,CASSYSWDVGGYTF
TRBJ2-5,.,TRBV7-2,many,TGTGCCAGCAGCTTGAATGGGGGCCAAGAGACCCAGTACTTC,CASSLNGGQETQYF
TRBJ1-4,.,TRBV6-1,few,TGTGCCAGCAGTGAAAGCCCCGGGACTAATGAAAAACTGTTTTTT,CASSESPGTNEKLFF
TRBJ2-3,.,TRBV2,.,TGTGCCAGCAGTGATTCAGGGCCCCTCCGAGATACGCAGTATTTT,CASSDSGPLRDTQYF
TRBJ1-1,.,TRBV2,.,TGTGCCAGCAGTGAAGACAGGGCTGACACTGAAGCTTTCTTT,CASSEDRADTEAFF
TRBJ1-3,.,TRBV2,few,TGTGCCAGCAGTCCAAGCGCAGGGGCTGGAAACACCATATATTTT,CASSPSAGAGNTIYF
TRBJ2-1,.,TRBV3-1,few,TGTGCCAGCAGCCAAGAATGGGACGCACGTAAGCAGTTCTTC,CASSQEWDARKQFF